This paragraph covers one T cell receptor beta chain sequence. The record originates from a study of blood T cell repertoires in COVID-19. About the study: COVID-19 samples, acute and convalescent, were from the United States, Italy and Spain. T cells, B-cell-depleted T cells, or PBMCs supplied cDNA or gDNA.

In the original processing: Reference gene primer amplification gave estimated nucleated cell counts. Produced via immunoSEQ multiplex PCR; TCRdb's table is partial and in-frame only. V, J and clone size reflect that table, while D and trimming were determined from the DNA. The repertoire has around 100,000 clones, roughly 82% of them found once; the top ten carry around 8%. CDR1 is MNHNY, CDR2 SVGAGI, per germline (reference sequence). The CDR3 sequence is 14 residues long. Trimming cost V 6 bases and J 1 base; bases outside gene matches: 5. The chain carries TRBV6-6 and TRBJ2-7; TRBD1 matches 8 bases. This TCR derives from a woman in her thirties or forties with acute or convalescent COVID-19. The sample comprised peripheral blood. CDR3 sequence: CASRSTGGSYEQYF. Written as DNA, the CDR3 is TGTGCCAGCAGATCTACAGGGGGATCCTACGAGCAGTACTTC.